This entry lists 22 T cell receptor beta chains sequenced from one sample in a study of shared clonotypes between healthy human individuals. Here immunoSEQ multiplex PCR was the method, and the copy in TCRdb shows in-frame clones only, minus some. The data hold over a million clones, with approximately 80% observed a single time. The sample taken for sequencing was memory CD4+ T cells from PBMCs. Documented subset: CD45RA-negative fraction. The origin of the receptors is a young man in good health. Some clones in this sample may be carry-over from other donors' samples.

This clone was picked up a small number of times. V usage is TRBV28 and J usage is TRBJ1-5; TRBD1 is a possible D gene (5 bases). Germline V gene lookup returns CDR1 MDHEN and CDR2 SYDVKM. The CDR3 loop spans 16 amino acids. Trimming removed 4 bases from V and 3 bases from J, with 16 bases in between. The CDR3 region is CASSSPRGEYNQPQHF. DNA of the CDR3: TGTGCCAGCAGTTCCCCTCGAGGGGAGTACAATCAGCCCCAGCATTTT.

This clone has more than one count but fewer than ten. CDR3 DNA sequence: TGTGCCTGGACCATGGACGGCGGAGGCTACACCTTC. It is translated as CAWTMDGGGYTF. The chain joins TRBV30 to TRBJ1-2; D gene ambiguous. Deletions cut 4 bases from V and 8 bases from J, with 14 bases between. This CDR3 is built from 12 residues. CDR1 is GTSNPN and CDR2 is SVGIG in the germline V gene (reference sequence). Full variable domain (outside the CDR3, taken from reference TRBV30 and TRBJ1-2): SQTIHQWPATLVQPVGSPLSLECTVEGTSNPNLYWYRQAAGRGLQLLFYSVGIGQISSEVPQNLSASRPQDRQFILSSKKLLLSDSGFYLCAWTMDGGGYTFGSGTRLTVV.

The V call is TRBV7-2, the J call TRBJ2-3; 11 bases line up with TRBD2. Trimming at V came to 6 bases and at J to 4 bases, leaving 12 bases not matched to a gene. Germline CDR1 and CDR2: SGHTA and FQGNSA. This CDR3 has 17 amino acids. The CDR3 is CASRRTSGFSVSDTQYF. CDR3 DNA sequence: TGTGCCAGCAGGCGGACTAGCGGGTTCTCTGTCTCAGATACGCAGTATTTT.

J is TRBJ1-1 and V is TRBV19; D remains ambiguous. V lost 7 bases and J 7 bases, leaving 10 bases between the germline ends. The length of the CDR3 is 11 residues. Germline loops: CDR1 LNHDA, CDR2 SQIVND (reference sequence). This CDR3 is CASTEGLEAFF. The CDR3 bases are TGTGCCAGTACGGAAGGACTTGAAGCTTTCTTT.

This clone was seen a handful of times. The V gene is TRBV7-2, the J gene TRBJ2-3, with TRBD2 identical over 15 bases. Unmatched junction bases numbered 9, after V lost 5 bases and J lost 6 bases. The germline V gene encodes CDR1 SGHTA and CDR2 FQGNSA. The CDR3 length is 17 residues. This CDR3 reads CASSHGLAGGPRDTQYF. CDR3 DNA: TGTGCCAGCAGCCACGGACTAGCGGGAGGGCCCCGCGATACGCAGTATTTT.

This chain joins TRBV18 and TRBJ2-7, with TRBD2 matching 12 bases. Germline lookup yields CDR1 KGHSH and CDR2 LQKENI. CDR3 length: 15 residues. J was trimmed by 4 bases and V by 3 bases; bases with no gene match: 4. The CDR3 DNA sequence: TGTGCCAGCTCACCCGGACTAGCGGGATTTTACGAGCAGTACTTC. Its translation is CASSPGLAGFYEQYF.

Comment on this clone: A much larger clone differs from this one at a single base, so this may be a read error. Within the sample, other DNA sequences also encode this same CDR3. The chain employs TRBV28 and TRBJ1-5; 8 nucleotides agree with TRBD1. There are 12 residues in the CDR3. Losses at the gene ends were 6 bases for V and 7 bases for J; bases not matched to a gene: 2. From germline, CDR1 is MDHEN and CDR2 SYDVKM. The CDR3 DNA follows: TGTGCCAGCAGATCAGGGGGCCAGCCCCAGCATTTT. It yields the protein CASRSGGQPQHF.

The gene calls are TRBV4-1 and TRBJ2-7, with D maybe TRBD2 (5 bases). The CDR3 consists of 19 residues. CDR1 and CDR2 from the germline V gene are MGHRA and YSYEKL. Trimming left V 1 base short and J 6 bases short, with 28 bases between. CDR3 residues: CASSQVPGRAGFPRREQYF. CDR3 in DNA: TGCGCCAGCAGCCAAGTTCCCGGCCGGGCGGGCTTCCCAAGGCGCGAGCAGTACTTC.

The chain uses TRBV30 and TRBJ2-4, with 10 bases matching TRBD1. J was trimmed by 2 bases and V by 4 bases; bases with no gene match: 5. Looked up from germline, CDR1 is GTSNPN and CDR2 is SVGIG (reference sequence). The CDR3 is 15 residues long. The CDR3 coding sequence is TGTGCCTGGACAAGACAGGGGGCGACCAAAAACATTCAGTACTTC. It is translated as CAWTRQGATKNIQYF.

The DNA of the CDR3 is TGTGCCAGCTCACCAACGGTCGGGGAGCTGTTTTTT. This encodes CASSPTVGELFF. The chain has TRBV18 and TRBJ2-2; no clear D gene. V gave up 2 bases and J gave up 7 bases, with 5 bases separating them. Germline loops: CDR1 KGHSH, CDR2 LQKENI. The CDR3 is made up of 12 amino acids. Full variable domain (outside the CDR3, taken from reference TRBV18 and TRBJ2-2): NAGVMQNPRHLVRRRGQEARLRCSPMKGHSHVYWYRQLPEEGLKFMVYLQKENIIDESGMPKERFSAEFPKEGPSILRIQQVVRGDSAAYFCASSPTVGELFFGEGSRLTVL.

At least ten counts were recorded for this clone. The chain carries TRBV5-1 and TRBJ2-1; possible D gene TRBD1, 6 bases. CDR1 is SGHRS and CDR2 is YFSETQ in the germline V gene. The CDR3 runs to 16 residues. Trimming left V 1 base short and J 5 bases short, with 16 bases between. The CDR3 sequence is CASSLNAQGRDNEQFF. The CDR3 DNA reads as TGCGCCAGCAGCTTGAACGCACAGGGAAGAGACAATGAGCAGTTCTTC.

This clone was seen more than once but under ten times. CDR3 in amino acids: CALTRGGSYEQYF. DNA of the CDR3: TGTGCCCTAACGAGGGGAGGCTCCTACGAGCAGTACTTC. The chain recombines TRBV7-9 with TRBJ2-7; D may be TRBD2 (6 bases). Trimming cost V 11 bases and J 0 bases, with 14 bases left between them. The CDR3 loop spans 13 amino acids. Germline lookup yields CDR1 SEHNR and CDR2 FQNEAQ (reference sequence).

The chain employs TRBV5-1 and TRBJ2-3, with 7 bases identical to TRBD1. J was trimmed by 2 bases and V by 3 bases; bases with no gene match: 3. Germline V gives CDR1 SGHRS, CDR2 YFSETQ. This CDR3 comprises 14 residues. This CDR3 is CASSSTGYTDTQYF. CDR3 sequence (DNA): TGCGCCAGCAGCTCGACAGGGTACACAGATACGCAGTATTTT.

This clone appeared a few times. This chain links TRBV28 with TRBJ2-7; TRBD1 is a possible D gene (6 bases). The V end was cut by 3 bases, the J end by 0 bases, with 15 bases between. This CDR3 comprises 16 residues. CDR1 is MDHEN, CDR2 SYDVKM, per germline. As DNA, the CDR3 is TGTGCCAGCAGTTTTCAGGGGAACTCTCCCTCCTACGAGCAGTACTTC. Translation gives CASSFQGNSPSYEQYF.

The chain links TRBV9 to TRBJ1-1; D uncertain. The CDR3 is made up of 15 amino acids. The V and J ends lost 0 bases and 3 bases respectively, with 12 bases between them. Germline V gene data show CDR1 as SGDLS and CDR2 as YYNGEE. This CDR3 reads CASSVGRAGYTEAFF. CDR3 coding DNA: TGTGCCAGCAGCGTAGGTAGGGCGGGGTACACTGAAGCTTTCTTT.

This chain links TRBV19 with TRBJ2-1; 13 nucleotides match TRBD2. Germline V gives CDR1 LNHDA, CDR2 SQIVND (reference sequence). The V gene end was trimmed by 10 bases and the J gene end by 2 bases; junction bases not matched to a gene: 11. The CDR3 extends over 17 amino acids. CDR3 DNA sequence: TGTGCCACCAAGGGACTAGCGGGGACTTTTACCTACAATGAGCAGTTCTTC. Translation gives CATKGLAGTFTYNEQFF.

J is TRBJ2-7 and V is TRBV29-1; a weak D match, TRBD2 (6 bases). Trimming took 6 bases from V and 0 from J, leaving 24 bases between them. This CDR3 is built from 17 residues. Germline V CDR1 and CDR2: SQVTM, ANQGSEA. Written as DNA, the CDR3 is TGCAGCGTCCGAACGTGGGCTAGCGTATCGTCCTCCTACGAGCAGTACTTC. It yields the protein CSVRTWASVSSSYEQYF.

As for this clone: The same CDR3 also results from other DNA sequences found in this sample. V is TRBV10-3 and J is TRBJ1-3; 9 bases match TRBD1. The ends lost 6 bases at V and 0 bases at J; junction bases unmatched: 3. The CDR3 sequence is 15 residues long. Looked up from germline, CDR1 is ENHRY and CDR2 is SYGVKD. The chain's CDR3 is CAIRGTGSSGNTIYF. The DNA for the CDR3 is TGTGCCATCAGGGGGACAGGGAGCTCTGGAAACACCATATATTTT.

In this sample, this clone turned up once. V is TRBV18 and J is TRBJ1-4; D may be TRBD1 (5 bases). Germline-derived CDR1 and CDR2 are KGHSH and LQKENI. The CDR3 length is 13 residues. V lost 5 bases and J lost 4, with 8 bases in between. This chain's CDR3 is CASSRDFNEKLFF. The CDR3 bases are TGTGCCAGCTCAAGGGACTTTAATGAAAAACTGTTTTTT.

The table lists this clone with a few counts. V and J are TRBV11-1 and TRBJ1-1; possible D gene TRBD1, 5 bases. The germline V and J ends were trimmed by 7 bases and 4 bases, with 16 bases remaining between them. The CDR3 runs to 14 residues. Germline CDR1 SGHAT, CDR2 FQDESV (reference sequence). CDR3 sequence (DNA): TGTGCCAGCACCCCCCCAGGGAAGGGCACTGAAGCTTTCTTT. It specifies CASTPPGKGTEAFF.

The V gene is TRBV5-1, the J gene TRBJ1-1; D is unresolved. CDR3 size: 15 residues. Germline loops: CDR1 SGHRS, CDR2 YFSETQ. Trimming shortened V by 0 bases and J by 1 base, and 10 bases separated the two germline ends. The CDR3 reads CASSLGVLGNTEAFF. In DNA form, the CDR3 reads TGCGCCAGCAGCTTGGGCGTTCTGGGGAACACTGAAGCTTTCTTT.

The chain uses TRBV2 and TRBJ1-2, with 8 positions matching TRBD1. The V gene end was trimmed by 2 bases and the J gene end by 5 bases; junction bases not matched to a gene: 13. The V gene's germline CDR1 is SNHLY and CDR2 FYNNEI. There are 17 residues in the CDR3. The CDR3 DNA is TGTGCCAGCAGTGAACTCAGTCGGACAGGGAGTGTTTATGGCTACACCTTC. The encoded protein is CASSELSRTGSVYGYTF. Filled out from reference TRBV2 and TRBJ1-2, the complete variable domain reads EPEVTQTPSHQVTQMGQEVILRCVPISNHLYFYWYRQILGQKVEFLVSFYNNEISEKSEIFDDQFSVERPDGSNFTLKIRSTKLEDSAMYFCASSELSRTGSVYGYTFGSGTRLTVV.